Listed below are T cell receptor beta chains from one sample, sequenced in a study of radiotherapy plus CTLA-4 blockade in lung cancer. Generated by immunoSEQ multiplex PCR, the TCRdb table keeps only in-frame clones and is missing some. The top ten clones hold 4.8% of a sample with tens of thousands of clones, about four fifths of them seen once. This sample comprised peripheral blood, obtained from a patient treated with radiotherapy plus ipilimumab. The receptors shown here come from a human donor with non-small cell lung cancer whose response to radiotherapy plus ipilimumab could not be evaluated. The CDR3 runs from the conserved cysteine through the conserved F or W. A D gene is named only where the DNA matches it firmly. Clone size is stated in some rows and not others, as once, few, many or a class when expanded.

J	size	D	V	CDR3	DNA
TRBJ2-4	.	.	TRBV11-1	CASSFGRGAKNIQYF	TGTGCCAGCAGCTTCGGCCGGGGAGCCAAAAACATTCAGTACTTC
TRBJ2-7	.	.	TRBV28	CASSFILGPYEQYF	TGTGCCAGCAGTTTTATTCTGGGGCCCTACGAGCAGTACTTC
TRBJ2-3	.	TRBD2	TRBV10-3	CAISEGMWASGRDTQYF	TGTGCCATCAGTGAAGGCATGTGGGCTAGCGGGAGAGATACGCAGTATTTT
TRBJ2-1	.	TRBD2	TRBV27	CASSTNAGGTYNEQFF	TGTGCCAGCAGTACTAACGCGGGAGGGACCTACAATGAGCAGTTCTTC
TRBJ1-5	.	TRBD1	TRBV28	CASSLSFDRDNGVDQPQHF	TGTGCCAGCAGTTTATCTTTCGACAGGGATAACGGCGTGGATCAGCCCCAGCATTTT
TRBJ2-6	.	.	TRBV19	CASSILRTGANVLTF	TGTGCCAGTAGTATACTCAGGACAGGGGCCAACGTCCTGACTTTC
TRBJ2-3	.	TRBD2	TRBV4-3	CASSQISGSRNTQYF	TGCGCCAGCAGCCAAATAAGCGGGAGCAGAAATACGCAGTATTTT
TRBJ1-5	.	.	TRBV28	CASSMTGYQPQHF	TGTGCCAGCAGTATGACAGGCTATCAGCCCCAGCATTTT
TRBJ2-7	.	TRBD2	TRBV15	CATSRGPSGSYEQYF	TGTGCCACCAGCAGAGGACCTAGCGGGAGTTACGAGCAGTACTTC
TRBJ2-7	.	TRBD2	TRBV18	CASSTSGGSEQYF	TGTGCCAGCTCGACTAGCGGTGGATCCGAGCAGTACTTC
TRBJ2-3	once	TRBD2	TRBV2	CASRETSALTDTQYF	TGTGCCAGCAGAGAGACTAGCGCTCTCACAGATACGCAGTATTTT
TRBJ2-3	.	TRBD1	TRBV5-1	CASSLGDRGGTDTQYF	TGCGCCAGCAGCTTGGGGGACAGGGGGGGCACAGATACGCAGTATTTT
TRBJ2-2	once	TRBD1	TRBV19	CASSAPGTDSTGELFF	TGTGCCAGTAGTGCCCCCGGGACAGATAGCACCGGGGAGCTGTTTTTT
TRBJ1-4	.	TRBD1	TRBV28	CASSPIDRANEKLFF	TGTGCCAGCAGTCCAATCGACAGGGCTAATGAAAAACTGTTTTTT
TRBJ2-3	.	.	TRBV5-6	CASSLVLLLPFCTDTQYF	TGTGCCAGCAGCTTGGTGCTTTTACTCCCCTTCTGCACAGATACGCAGTATTTT
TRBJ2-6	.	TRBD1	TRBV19	CASSRGTTGDLSGANVLTF	TGTGCCAGTAGTAGAGGGACGACAGGGGACCTCTCTGGGGCCAACGTCCTGACTTTC
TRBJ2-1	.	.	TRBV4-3	CASSQLGLNEQFF	TGCGCCAGCAGCCAATTGGGCCTAAATGAGCAGTTCTTC
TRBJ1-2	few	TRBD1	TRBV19	CASGNRGEDYGYTF	TGTGCCAGTGGGAACAGGGGAGAGGACTATGGCTACACCTTC